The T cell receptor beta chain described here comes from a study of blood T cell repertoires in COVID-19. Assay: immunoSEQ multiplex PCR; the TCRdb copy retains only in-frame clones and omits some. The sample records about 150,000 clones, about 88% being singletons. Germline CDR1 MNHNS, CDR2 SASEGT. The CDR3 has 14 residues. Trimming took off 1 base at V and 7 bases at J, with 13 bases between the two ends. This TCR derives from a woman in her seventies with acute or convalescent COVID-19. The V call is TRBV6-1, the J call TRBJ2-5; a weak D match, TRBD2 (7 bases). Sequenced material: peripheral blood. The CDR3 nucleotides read TGTGCCAGCAGTGAAGTTCCAGGGGAGGGGACCCAGTACTTC. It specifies CASSEVPGEGTQYF.